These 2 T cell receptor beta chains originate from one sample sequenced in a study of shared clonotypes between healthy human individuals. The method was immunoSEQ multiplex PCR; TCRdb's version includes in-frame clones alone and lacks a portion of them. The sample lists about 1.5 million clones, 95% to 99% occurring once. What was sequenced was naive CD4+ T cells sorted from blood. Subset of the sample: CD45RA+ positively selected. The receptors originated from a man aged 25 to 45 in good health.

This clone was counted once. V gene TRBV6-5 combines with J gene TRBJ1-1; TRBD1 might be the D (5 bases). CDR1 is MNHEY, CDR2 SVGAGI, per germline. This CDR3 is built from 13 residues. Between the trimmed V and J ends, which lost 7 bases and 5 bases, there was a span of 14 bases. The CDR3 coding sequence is TGTGCCAGCAAAAACGGGGGAGGTACTGAAGCTTTCTTT. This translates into CASKNGGGTEAFF.

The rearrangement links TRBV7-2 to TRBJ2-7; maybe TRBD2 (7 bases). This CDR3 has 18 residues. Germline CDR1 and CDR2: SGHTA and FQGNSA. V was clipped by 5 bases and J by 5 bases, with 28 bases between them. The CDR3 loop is CASSTSWGGSRRVHEQYF. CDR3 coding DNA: TGTGCCAGCAGCACCTCCTGGGGGGGCTCGCGGAGAGTCCACGAGCAGTACTTC.